Only a few counts were recorded for the clone carrying this TCR beta chain. The CDR3 has 17 amino acids. V lost 6 bases and J lost 1; bases outside the gene matches: 8. Germline-derived CDR1 and CDR2 are LGHDT and YNNKEL (reference sequence). The data were obtained in a study of T cells in Graves' hyperthyroidism and ophthalmopathy. TCR beta CDR3 regions were amplified from RNA. Using the HTBI primer set, a first-round RT-PCR was run on the TCR CDR3. TCRdb reanalysed the multiplex PCR reads using MiXCR and keeps one entry per CDR3 protein. The data contain about 270,000 distinct CDR3 sequences, roughly 22% of them singletons.

V usage is TRBV3-1 and J usage is TRBJ2-3; 12 nucleotides line up with TRBD2. The sequencing input was blood. The TCR was taken from a man aged 30 to 45 with Graves' ophthalmopathy. The CDR3 region is CASSCLAGGWGTDTQYF. CDR3 nucleotide sequence: TGTGCCAGCAGTTGTCTAGCGGGAGGGTGGGGCACAGATACGCAGTATTTT.